These 21 T cell receptor beta chains share one sample of origin, sequenced in a study of OX40 agonist ivuxolimab in advanced cancers. Sequencing was performed with immunoSEQ multiplex PCR; in TCRdb, only in-frame clones are kept and a portion is missing. The table records about 61,000 clones, 86% of them present only once. The sequences come from CD4+ or CD8+ T cells sorted from blood, collected in a trial of the OX40 agonist ivuxolimab. These receptors were taken from an adult with an advanced solid tumor such as melanoma, head and neck, liver or kidney cancer.

The chain links TRBV5-1 to TRBJ2-7; tentative D call: TRBD1 (5 bases). The length of the CDR3 is 14 residues. Germline values: CDR1 SGHRS, CDR2 YFSETQ. V was shortened by 0 bases and J by 4 bases, with 11 bases between the two germline ends. This CDR3 reads CASSLGDRIYEQYF. The CDR3 DNA sequence: TGCGCCAGCAGCTTGGGCGACAGAATATACGAGCAGTACTTC.

This chain joins TRBV5-4 and TRBJ2-5, with D possibly being TRBD1 (5 bases). The germline V and J ends were trimmed by 2 bases and 2 bases, with 7 bases remaining between them. Germline V CDR1 and CDR2: SGHNT, YYREEE (reference sequence). The CDR3 is 13 residues long. CDR3 amino acids: CASSFGQQETQYF. In nucleotides, the CDR3 is TGTGCCAGCAGCTTCGGACAACAAGAGACCCAGTACTTC.

The gene calls are TRBV7-9 and TRBJ2-1; 12 positions agree with TRBD1. V was clipped by 4 bases and J by 6 bases; unmatched bases: 16. Per the germline V gene, CDR1 is SEHNR and CDR2 is FQNEAQ (reference sequence). This CDR3 has 19 amino acids. CDR3 amino acids: CASSSPRGRGQGATNEQFF. DNA for the CDR3: TGTGCCAGCAGCTCCCCGCGCGGAAGGGGACAGGGGGCGACCAATGAGCAGTTCTTC.

The genes are TRBV5-6 and TRBJ2-1, with 10 bases lining up with TRBD2. CDR3 length equals 17 residues. With V trimmed by 2 bases and J by 0 bases, 5 bases remained unmatched. CDR1 and CDR2 (germline): SGHDT, YYEEEE. In DNA, the CDR3 is TGTGCCAGCAGCTTTCTTAGCGGGAGGAGCTCCTACAATGAGCAGTTCTTC. Encoded protein: CASSFLSGRSSYNEQFF.

This chain links TRBV7-2 with TRBJ2-3, with 7 bases matching TRBD2. J gave up 1 base and V 3 bases, and 7 bases lay outside the gene matches. The CDR3 contains 16 residues. The germline V gene has CDR1 SGHTA and CDR2 FQGNSA. The CDR3 loop is CASSFGFAGGTDTQYF. In DNA form, the CDR3 reads TGTGCCAGCAGCTTCGGGTTTGCGGGGGGCACAGATACGCAGTATTTT.

The chain is built from TRBV5-8 and TRBJ2-1; D may be TRBD1 (5 bases). Germline CDR1 is SGHTS and CDR2 is YDEGEE. The ends were cut back, 4 bases at V and 6 bases at J, with 11 bases in the middle. The CDR3 covers 13 residues. This CDR3 is CASSPRQRNEQFF. The CDR3 coding sequence is TGTGCCAGCAGCCCGAGACAGCGCAATGAGCAGTTCTTC.

This CDR3 reads CASSERTFGTDTQYF. CDR3 in DNA: TGTGCCAGCAGTGAGCGGACGTTCGGCACAGATACGCAGTATTTT. The rearrangement uses TRBV6-1 and TRBJ2-3; no clear D. CDR1 and CDR2 from the germline V gene are MNHNS and SASEGT. This CDR3 is 15 amino acids long. The V end was cut by 3 bases, the J end by 1 base, with 11 bases between.

The chain has TRBV5-1 and TRBJ2-5; 9 bases align to TRBD1. The CDR3 has 15 residues. The junction had 9 bases not matched to a gene; V was cut back by 8 bases and J by 1 base. CDR1 and CDR2 (germline): SGHRS, YFSETQ. The CDR3 nucleotides read TGCGCCAGTTCCACCGGGACAGGGACCCAAGAGACCCAGTACTTC. Translated, it gives CASSTGTGTQETQYF.

The chain is built from TRBV7-2 and TRBJ1-6; TRBD1 matches 11 bases. V dropped 4 bases and J dropped 7; count of bases not matched to a gene: 9. Germline lookup yields CDR1 SGHTA and CDR2 FQGNSA. This CDR3 is 17 amino acids long. The CDR3 reads CASSSPPGQGVNSPLHF. CDR3 nucleotides: TGTGCCAGCAGCTCCCCGCCGGGACAGGGGGTCAATTCACCCCTCCACTTT.

The chain recombines TRBV28 with TRBJ2-6, with D perhaps TRBD1 (7 bases). The CDR3 is 19 residues long. CDR1 is MDHEN, CDR2 SYDVKM, per germline. Trimming took off 4 bases at V and 0 bases at J, with 19 bases between the two ends. The CDR3 sequence: CASSSQGGTVDSGANVLTF. For the CDR3, the DNA is TGTGCCAGCAGTTCACAAGGCGGGACAGTTGACTCTGGGGCCAACGTCCTGACTTTC.

V is TRBV28 and J is TRBJ1-3; 9 bases line up with TRBD1. The CDR3 length is 16 residues. With V trimmed by 6 bases and J by 3 bases, 9 bases remained unmatched. CDR1 and CDR2 from the germline V gene are MDHEN and SYDVKM. The CDR3 region has the DNA TGTGCCAGCAGCCTCGGGACAGGGATCGGTGGAAACACCATATATTTT. Translated, it gives CASSLGTGIGGNTIYF.

This clone appeared a few times. This chain uses TRBV2 with TRBJ1-6; no clear D gene. V lost 6 bases to trimming and J lost 6 bases, with 12 bases between them. The CDR3 has 14 amino acids. Germline-derived CDR1 and CDR2 are SNHLY and FYNNEI. CDR3 DNA: TGTGCCAGCAGCGCAGCCCACCTTAATTCACCCCTCCACTTT. This gives the protein CASSAAHLNSPLHF. The whole variable domain, remainder taken from reference TRBV2 and TRBJ1-6, is EPEVTQTPSHQVTQMGQEVILRCVPISNHLYFYWYRQILGQKVEFLVSFYNNEISEKSEIFDDQFSVERPDGSNFTLKIRSTKLEDSAMYFCASSAAHLNSPLHFGNGTRLTVT.

The V gene is TRBV7-9, the J gene TRBJ2-1, with D hard to call. Trimming stripped 9 bases from V and 10 bases from J, with 16 bases between. Germline V lookup: CDR1 SEHNR, CDR2 FQNEAQ (reference sequence). The CDR3 totals 12 residues. CDR3: CASDDEVGEQFF. As DNA, the CDR3 is TGTGCCAGTGACGATGAGGTGGGGGAGCAGTTCTTC.

V is TRBV27 and J is TRBJ2-3; D is uncertain. CDR1 and CDR2 (germline): MNHEY, SMNVEV (reference sequence). The CDR3 has 16 residues. V was trimmed by 6 bases and J by 1 base, leaving 17 bases between them. The CDR3 DNA is TGTGCCAGCAGACCACTGCGGTCTATGGGCACAGATACGCAGTATTTT. Protein product: CASRPLRSMGTDTQYF.

This clone was found once. The rearrangement joins TRBV10-3 to TRBJ2-2; 9 bases are a match to TRBD2. CDR1 is ENHRY and CDR2 is SYGVKD in the germline V gene. CDR3 size: 15 residues. The trim removed 2 bases at V and 7 bases at J, leaving 5 bases unmatched. The CDR3 reads CAISEIAGAGGELFF. The CDR3, as DNA: TGTGCCATCAGTGAGATAGCGGGAGCAGGCGGGGAGCTGTTTTTT.

The chain uses TRBV19 and TRBJ1-2, with 12 nucleotides matching TRBD1. The CDR3 has 19 residues. With 6 bases clipped from V and 4 bases from J, the junction kept 18 bases outside the gene matches. Germline CDR1 reads LNHDA; CDR2 reads SQIVND (reference sequence). CDR3 loop: CASSRRGSGTGGSGYGYTF. In DNA form, the CDR3 reads TGTGCCAGTAGCCGGAGGGGTTCCGGGACAGGGGGCTCTGGCTATGGCTACACCTTC.

The count of this clone is one. This sequence joins TRBV27 and TRBJ2-3; TRBD2 matches at 16 bases. Looked up from germline, CDR1 is MNHEY and CDR2 is SMNVEV (reference sequence). This CDR3 spans 16 amino acids. J lost 8 bases, V lost 3 bases, and 5 bases had no gene match. The CDR3 nucleotides read TGTGCCAGCAGTTTTGGGACTAGCGGGGGGGCCGGTACGCAGTATTTT. Encoded protein: CASSFGTSGGAGTQYF.

The CDR3 is CASSPSGGSSYNEQFF. The CDR3 coding sequence is TGTGCCAGCAGCCCCTCCGGTGGGAGCTCCTACAATGAGCAGTTCTTC. This chain joins TRBV7-8 and TRBJ2-1, with D tentatively TRBD2 (5 bases). This CDR3 contains 16 residues. Looked up from germline, CDR1 is SGHVS and CDR2 is FQNEAQ. V was cut by 5 bases and J by 0 bases, with 14 bases left in between.

J is TRBJ2-5 and V is TRBV2; maybe TRBD2 (6 bases). V was cut by 7 bases and J by 2 bases, with 17 bases left in between. Germline values: CDR1 SNHLY, CDR2 FYNNEI. This CDR3 comprises 15 residues. The CDR3 loop is CASNAQPGLQETQYF. The DNA for the CDR3 is TGTGCCAGCAACGCACAACCGGGACTGCAAGAGACCCAGTACTTC.

The V call is TRBV5-1, the J call TRBJ1-3, with TRBD1 matching 8 bases. The CDR3 is 14 amino acids. Losses at the gene ends were 5 bases for V and 3 bases for J; bases not matched to a gene: 4. CDR1 and CDR2 from the germline V gene are SGHRS and YFSETQ. CDR3 residues: CASRDTGGGNTIYF. Here the CDR3 DNA reads TGCGCCAGCAGAGACACAGGGGGTGGAAACACCATATATTTT.

This sequence joins TRBV7-9 and TRBJ2-7; D is possibly TRBD2 (6 bases). V lost 4 bases to trimming and J lost 2 bases, with 15 bases between them. The CDR3 length is 15 residues. CDR1 SEHNR and CDR2 FQNEAQ come from the germline V gene (reference sequence). The CDR3 protein is CASSSMGLAPYEQYF. In DNA form, the CDR3 reads TGTGCCAGCAGCTCTATGGGGCTAGCGCCCTACGAGCAGTACTTC. Complete variable domain (other parts from reference TRBV7-9 and TRBJ2-7): DTGVSQNPRHKITKRGQNVTFRCDPISEHNRLYWYRQTLGQGPEFLTYFQNEAQLEKSRLLSDRFSAERPKGSFSTLEIQRTEQGDSAMYLCASSSMGLAPYEQYFGPGTRLTVT.